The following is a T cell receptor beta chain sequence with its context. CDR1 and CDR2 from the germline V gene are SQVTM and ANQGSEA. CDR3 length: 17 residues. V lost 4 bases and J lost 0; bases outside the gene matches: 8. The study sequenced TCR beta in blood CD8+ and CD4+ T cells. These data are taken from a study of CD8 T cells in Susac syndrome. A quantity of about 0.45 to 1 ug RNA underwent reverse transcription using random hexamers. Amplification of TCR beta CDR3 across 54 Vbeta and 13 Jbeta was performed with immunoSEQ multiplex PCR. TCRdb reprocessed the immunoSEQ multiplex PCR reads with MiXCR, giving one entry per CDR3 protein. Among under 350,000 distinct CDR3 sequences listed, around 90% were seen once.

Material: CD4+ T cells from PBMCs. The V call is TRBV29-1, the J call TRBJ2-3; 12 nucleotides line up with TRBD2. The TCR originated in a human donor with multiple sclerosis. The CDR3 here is CSVVRQLAGGSTDTQYF. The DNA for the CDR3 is TGCAGCGTTGTCCGCCAACTAGCGGGGGGCAGCACAGATACGCAGTATTTT.